A selection of T cell receptor beta chains follows, all from one sample in a study of CD4+ T cells in melanoma. Libraries were prepared by immunoSEQ multiplex PCR; TCRdb keeps only in-frame clonotypes and omits some of them. In the table there are 55,000 or so clones, roughly three quarters of which are singletons. Sequencing was carried out using tumor tissue. Receptors originate from a human donor with melanoma. Both conserved end residues are part of each CDR3. The order of the fields is V gene, J gene, clone size, D gene, CDR3 DNA, CDR3 protein. A D gene is named only where the DNA matches it firmly. Where a row states a size, it is once, few, many or the class of an expanded clone; other rows omit it.

V: TRBV19; J: TRBJ1-6; size: once; D: TRBD1; DNA: TGTGCCAGTAGTATATACGGGACAGGGGGTAATTCACCCCTCCACTTT; CDR3: CASSIYGTGGNSPLHF
V: TRBV27; J: TRBJ1-5; size: .; D: TRBD1; DNA: TGTGCCAGCAGTATAACAGGGGGCAGCAATCAGCCCCAGCATTTT; CDR3: CASSITGGSNQPQHF
V: TRBV9; J: TRBJ2-5; size: many; D: TRBD2; DNA: TGTGCCAGCAGCTTATCCGGGACTAGCGGGGGGCAAGAGACCCAGTACTTC; CDR3: CASSLSGTSGGQETQYF
V: TRBV28; J: TRBJ2-3; size: .; D: .; DNA: TGTGCCAGCAGTTCGACATTAACAGATACGCAGTATTTT; CDR3: CASSSTLTDTQYF
V: TRBV14; J: TRBJ2-7; size: .; D: TRBD1; DNA: TGTGCCAGCAGCCCCCTAGGGACAGGGAACGAGCAGTACTTC; CDR3: CASSPLGTGNEQYF
V: TRBV28; J: TRBJ1-4; size: .; D: .; DNA: TGTGCCAGCAGTCCCGCCCAGGGCAGACCTAATGAAAAACTGTTTTTT; CDR3: CASSPAQGRPNEKLFF
V: TRBV7-8; J: TRBJ2-6; size: few; D: .; DNA: TGTGCCAGCAGCCATGGGGAGGCTGGGGCCAACGTCCTGACTTTC; CDR3: CASSHGEAGANVLTF
V: TRBV14; J: TRBJ2-1; size: .; D: TRBD2; DNA: TGTGCCAGCAGCCAAGAACTGCGGGGGGAGCAGTTCTTC; CDR3: CASSQELRGEQFF
V: TRBV13; J: TRBJ1-3; size: .; D: .; DNA: TGTGCCAGCAGCCCTGAGACCTTACTTGGAAACACCATATATTTT; CDR3: CASSPETLLGNTIYF
V: TRBV6-5; J: TRBJ1-2; size: few; D: .; DNA: TGTGCCAGCAGTTACTCCCAAAAGGCGGATGGCTACACCTTC; CDR3: CASSYSQKADGYTF
V: TRBV7-8; J: TRBJ2-1; size: .; D: .; DNA: TGTGCCAGCAGCTTGGGGTACAGCAATGAGCAGTTCTTC; CDR3: CASSLGYSNEQFF
V: TRBV9; J: TRBJ1-1; size: .; D: .; DNA: TGTGCCAGCAGCGTAGGGAGAGCGGACACTGAAGCTTTCTTT; CDR3: CASSVGRADTEAFF
V: TRBV6-1; J: TRBJ1-2; size: .; D: TRBD1; DNA: TGTGCCATCACCCTCGACAGGGGTTTGGCCCATGGCTACACCTTC; CDR3: CAITLDRGLAHGYTF
V: TRBV7-9; J: TRBJ2-7; size: few; D: TRBD1; DNA: TGTGCCAGCAGCCGTCAAGACAGGGGTGATCCCTACGAGCAGTACTTC; CDR3: CASSRQDRGDPYEQYF
V: TRBV5-1; J: TRBJ2-7; size: .; D: .; DNA: TGCGCCAGCAGCTTCGGCAGCGGGTCTGTCGAGCAGTACTTC; CDR3: CASSFGSGSVEQYF
V: TRBV15; J: TRBJ1-6; size: few; D: .; DNA: TGTGCCACCAGCAGAGAACTTGATAATTCACCCCTCCACTTT; CDR3: CATSRELDNSPLHF
V: TRBV5-1; J: TRBJ2-7; size: .; D: TRBD1; DNA: TGCGCCAGCAGCCCGGACAGGGCCCCCTACGAGCAGTACTTC; CDR3: CASSPDRAPYEQYF
V: TRBV25-1; J: TRBJ2-1; size: .; D: TRBD2; DNA: TGTGCCAGCAGTGTTACGGGACTAGCAACGCCTGAGCAGTTCTTC; CDR3: CASSVTGLATPEQFF
V: TRBV6-5; J: TRBJ2-1; size: once; D: .; DNA: TGTGCCAGCAGTTGGCGGAGCTCCTACAATGAGCAGTTCTTC; CDR3: CASSWRSSYNEQFF
V: TRBV19; J: TRBJ1-2; size: .; D: .; DNA: TGTGCCAGTAATCTGGGACGGTCTTATGGCTACACCTTC; CDR3: CASNLGRSYGYTF
V: TRBV18; J: TRBJ2-5; size: .; D: .; DNA: TGTGCCAGCTCACCACCGCACAGCTCCGGGACCCAGTACTTC; CDR3: CASSPPHSSGTQYF
V: TRBV7-8; J: TRBJ1-1; size: .; D: .; DNA: TGTGCCAGCAGCCCCCCCACCGGGCCAGGCGCTGAAGCTTTCTTT; CDR3: CASSPPTGPGAEAFF
V: TRBV7-9; J: TRBJ2-5; size: .; D: .; DNA: TGTGCCAGCAGCTTAGTCGTATCTCTAGAAGAGACCCAGTACTTC; CDR3: CASSLVVSLEETQYF
V: TRBV7-6; J: TRBJ2-1; size: once; D: TRBD1; DNA: TGTGCCAGCAGCTTAAGCCGGGACAGGGTTCGGGAGCAGTTCTTC; CDR3: CASSLSRDRVREQFF
V: TRBV7-8; J: TRBJ2-5; size: .; D: TRBD2; DNA: TGTGCCAGCAGCACCCCCGGGGGGGTCGCAGGGGAGACCCAGTACTTC; CDR3: CASSTPGGVAGETQYF
V: TRBV7-6; J: TRBJ2-3; size: .; D: .; DNA: TGTGCCAGCAGCGGGGGACTGGCAGATACGCAGTATTTT; CDR3: CASSGGLADTQYF
V: TRBV10-2; J: TRBJ2-7; size: .; D: TRBD1; DNA: TGCGCCAGCAGTGATACAGGGGGCTCTTACGAGCAGTACTTC; CDR3: CASSDTGGSYEQYF
V: TRBV10-3; J: TRBJ2-7; size: once; D: TRBD2; DNA: TGTGCCATCAGTGAGCCCGGGTCTAGCGGGGGGGGCGCCTACGAGCAGTACTTC; CDR3: CAISEPGSSGGGAYEQYF
V: TRBV7-9; J: TRBJ2-5; size: once; D: TRBD1; DNA: TGTGCCAGCAGCTTAGGACGCCCTTACAGGGGGCAAGAGACCCAGTACTTC; CDR3: CASSLGRPYRGQETQYF
V: TRBV6-5; J: TRBJ2-7; size: .; D: .; DNA: TGTGCCAGCAGTAGGGCCTCTGGGGGCGAGCAGTACTTC; CDR3: CASSRASGGEQYF
V: TRBV5-1; J: TRBJ2-7; size: .; D: .; DNA: TGCGCCAGCAGCTATGAACCGGGACCTGGGGTCTACGAGCAGTACTTC; CDR3: CASSYEPGPGVYEQYF
V: TRBV7-9; J: TRBJ1-1; size: .; D: .; DNA: TGTGCCAGCAGCTTAGCCTCCGGGACGGCGAACACTGAAGCTTTCTTT; CDR3: CASSLASGTANTEAFF
V: TRBV5-8; J: TRBJ2-2; size: medium-sized; D: .; DNA: TGTGCCAGCAGCTTTCCCGGGGAGCTGTTTTTT; CDR3: CASSFPGELFF
V: TRBV11-3; J: TRBJ1-1; size: few; D: .; DNA: TGTGCCAGCAGCTTAACAGTTAACACTGAAGCTTTCTTT; CDR3: CASSLTVNTEAFF
V: TRBV7-8; J: TRBJ1-6; size: once; D: .; DNA: TGTGCCAGCAGCTCATCCCTCTTGTCCTATAATTCACCCCTCCACTTT; CDR3: CASSSSLLSYNSPLHF
V: TRBV27; J: TRBJ1-1; size: .; D: .; DNA: TGTGCCAGCAGTTTGGGCCGGGGGACTGAAGCTTTCTTT; CDR3: CASSLGRGTEAFF
V: TRBV7-9; J: TRBJ1-2; size: .; D: TRBD1; DNA: TGTGCCAGCAGTAGACAGGGGCCCCTCTATGGCTACACCTTC; CDR3: CASSRQGPLYGYTF
V: TRBV7-6; J: TRBJ2-6; size: .; D: .; DNA: TGTGCCAGCAGCTTAGACGTCCCAGGTTCCGGGGCCAACGTCCTGACTTTC; CDR3: CASSLDVPGSGANVLTF
V: TRBV7-2; J: TRBJ2-1; size: .; D: .; DNA: TGTGCCAGCAGCTCCCTCGGGGCGCAGTTCTTC; CDR3: CASSSLGAQFF